This T cell receptor beta chain was obtained from a study of vaccination and CD4 T cells after COVID-19. Study conclusions and caveats: The cohort comprised relatively few convalescent patients, and no early post-infection timepoints were analyzed.

Cultured CD4+ T cell DNA was sequenced using the Oncomine TCR Beta short-read assay. TCRdb independently ran MiXCR on the PCR reads; one entry per CDR3 protein. Of just over 9,500 distinct CDR3 sequences listed, roughly 76% were seen once; the top ten hold around a third. Specified treatment: roughly 10-day PBMC culture with coronavirus spike peptide pools or control peptides (ViraFEST assay). This CDR3 spans 16 amino acids. CDR1 is ENHRY and CDR2 is SYGVKD in the germline V gene. V lost 4 bases and J lost 5, with 20 bases in between. To note about this clonotype: What it binds is unknown.

The chain has TRBV10-3 and TRBJ1-1; weak D call: TRBD1 (6 bases). Specimen: CD4+ T cells from blood, cultured in vitro. This receptor was identified in a human donor who had recovered from COVID-19. CDR3 bases: TGTGCCATCAGTGCTGAATGGGGCAGGGGAGGGACTGAAGCTTTCTTT. Its translation is CAISAEWGRGGTEAFF.